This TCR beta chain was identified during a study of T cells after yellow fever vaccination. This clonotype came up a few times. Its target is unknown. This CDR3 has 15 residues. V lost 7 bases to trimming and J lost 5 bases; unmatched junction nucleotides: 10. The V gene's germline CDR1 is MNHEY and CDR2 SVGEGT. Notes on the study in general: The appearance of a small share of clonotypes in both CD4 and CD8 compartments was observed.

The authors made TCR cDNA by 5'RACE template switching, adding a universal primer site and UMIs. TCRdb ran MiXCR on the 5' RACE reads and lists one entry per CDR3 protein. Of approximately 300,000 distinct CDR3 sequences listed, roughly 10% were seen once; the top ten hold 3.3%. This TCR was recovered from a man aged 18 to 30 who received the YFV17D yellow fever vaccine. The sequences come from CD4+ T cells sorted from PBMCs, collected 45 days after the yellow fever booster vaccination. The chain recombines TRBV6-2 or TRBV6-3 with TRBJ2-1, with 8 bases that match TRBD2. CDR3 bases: TGTGCCAGCAACCGCGGGGGGTCAATAAACAATGAGCAGTTCTTC. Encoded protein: CASNRGGSINNEQFF.